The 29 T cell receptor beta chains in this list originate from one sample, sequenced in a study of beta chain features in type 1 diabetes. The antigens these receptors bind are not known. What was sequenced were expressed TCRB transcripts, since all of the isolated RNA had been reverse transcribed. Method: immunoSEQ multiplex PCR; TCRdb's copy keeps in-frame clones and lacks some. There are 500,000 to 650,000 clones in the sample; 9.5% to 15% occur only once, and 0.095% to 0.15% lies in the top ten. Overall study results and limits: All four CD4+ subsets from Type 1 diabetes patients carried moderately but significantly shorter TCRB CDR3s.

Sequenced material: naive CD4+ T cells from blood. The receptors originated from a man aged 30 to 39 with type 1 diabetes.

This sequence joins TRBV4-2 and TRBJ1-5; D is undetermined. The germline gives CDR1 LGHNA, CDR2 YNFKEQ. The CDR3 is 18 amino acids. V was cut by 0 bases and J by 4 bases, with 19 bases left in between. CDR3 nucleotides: TGTGCCAGCAGCCAAGAGGCTTGGCCGGGCCGGGTGAATCAGCCCCAGCATTTT. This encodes CASSQEAWPGRVNQPQHF.

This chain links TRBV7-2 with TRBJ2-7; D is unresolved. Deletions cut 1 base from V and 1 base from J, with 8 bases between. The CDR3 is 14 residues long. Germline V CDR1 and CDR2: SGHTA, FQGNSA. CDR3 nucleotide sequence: TGTGCCAGCAGCTTAGTTCTATTATCCTACGAGCAGTACTTC. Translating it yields CASSLVLLSYEQYF. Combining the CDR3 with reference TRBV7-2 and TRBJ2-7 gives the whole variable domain GAGVSQSPSNKVTEKGKDVELRCDPISGHTALYWYRQSLGQGLEFLIYFQGNSAPDKSGLPSDRFSAERTGGSVSTLTIQRTQQEDSAVYLCASSLVLLSYEQYFGPGTRLTVT.

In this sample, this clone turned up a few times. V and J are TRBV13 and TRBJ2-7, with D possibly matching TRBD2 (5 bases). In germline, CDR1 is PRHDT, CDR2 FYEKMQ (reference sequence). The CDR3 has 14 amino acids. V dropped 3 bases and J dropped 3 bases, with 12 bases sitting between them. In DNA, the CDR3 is TGTGCCAGCAGCTTCCAGATAGGGAGCTACGAGCAGTACTTC. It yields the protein CASSFQIGSYEQYF.

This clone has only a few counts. As DNA, the CDR3 is TGCAGCGTGGACGTGCGAAAGGGCGAGACCCAGTACTTC. Protein sequence: CSVDVRKGETQYF. This sequence joins TRBV29-1 and TRBJ2-5; D remains ambiguous. The CDR3 has 13 residues. Trimming removed 6 bases at V and 5 bases at J, with 16 bases between. Germline V lookup: CDR1 SQVTM, CDR2 ANQGSEA.

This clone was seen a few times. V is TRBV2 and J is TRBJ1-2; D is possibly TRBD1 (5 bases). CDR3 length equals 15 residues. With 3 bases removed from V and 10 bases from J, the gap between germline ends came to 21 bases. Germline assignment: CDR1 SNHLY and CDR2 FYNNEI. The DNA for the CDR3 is TGTGCCAGCAGTGACCTTGCTGCCGCCAAGGGGCCCTACACCTTC. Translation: CASSDLAAAKGPYTF.

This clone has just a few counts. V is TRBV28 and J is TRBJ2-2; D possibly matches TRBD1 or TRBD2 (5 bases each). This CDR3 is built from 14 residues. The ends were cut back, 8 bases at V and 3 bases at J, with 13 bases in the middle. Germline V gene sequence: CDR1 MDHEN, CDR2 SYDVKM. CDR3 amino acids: CASGDPRYTGELFF. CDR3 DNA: TGTGCCAGCGGGGACCCCCGGTACACCGGGGAGCTGTTTTTT.

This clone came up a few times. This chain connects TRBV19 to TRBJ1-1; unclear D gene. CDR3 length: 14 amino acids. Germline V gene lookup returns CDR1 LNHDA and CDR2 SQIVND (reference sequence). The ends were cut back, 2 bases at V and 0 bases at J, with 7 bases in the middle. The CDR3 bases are TGTGCCAGTAGTATAAATACGGTGAACACTGAAGCTTTCTTT. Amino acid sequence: CASSINTVNTEAFF.

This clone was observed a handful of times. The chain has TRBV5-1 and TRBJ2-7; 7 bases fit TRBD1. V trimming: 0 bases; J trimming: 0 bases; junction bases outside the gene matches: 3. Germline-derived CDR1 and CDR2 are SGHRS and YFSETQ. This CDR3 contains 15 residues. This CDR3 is CASSLETGSSYEQYF. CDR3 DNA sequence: TGCGCCAGCAGCTTGGAGACAGGGAGCTCCTACGAGCAGTACTTC.

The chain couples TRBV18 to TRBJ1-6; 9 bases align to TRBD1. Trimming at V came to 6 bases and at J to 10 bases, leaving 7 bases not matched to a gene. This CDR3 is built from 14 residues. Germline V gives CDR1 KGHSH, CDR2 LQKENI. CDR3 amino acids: CASSRDRVESPLHF. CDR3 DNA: TGTGCCAGCTCCAGGGACAGGGTGGAATCACCCCTCCACTTT. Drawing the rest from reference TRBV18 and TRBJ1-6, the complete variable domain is NAGVMQNPRHLVRRRGQEARLRCSPMKGHSHVYWYRQLPEEGLKFMVYLQKENIIDESGMPKERFSAEFPKEGPSILRIQQVVRGDSAAYFCASSRDRVESPLHFGNGTRLTVT.

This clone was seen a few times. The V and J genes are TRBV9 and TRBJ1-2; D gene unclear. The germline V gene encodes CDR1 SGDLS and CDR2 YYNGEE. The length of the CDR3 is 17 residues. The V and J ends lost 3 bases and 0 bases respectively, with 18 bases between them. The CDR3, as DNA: TGTGCCAGCAGCGAACGGACCTCACCATTAACTAACTATGGCTACACCTTC. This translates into CASSERTSPLTNYGYTF.

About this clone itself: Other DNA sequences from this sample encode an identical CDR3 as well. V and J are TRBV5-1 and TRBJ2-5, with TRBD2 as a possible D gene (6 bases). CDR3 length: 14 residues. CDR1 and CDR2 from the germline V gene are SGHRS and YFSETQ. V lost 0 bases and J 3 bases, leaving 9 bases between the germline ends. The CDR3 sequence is CASSLEGGEETQYF. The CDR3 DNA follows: TGCGCCAGCAGCTTGGAAGGCGGGGAAGAGACCCAGTACTTC.

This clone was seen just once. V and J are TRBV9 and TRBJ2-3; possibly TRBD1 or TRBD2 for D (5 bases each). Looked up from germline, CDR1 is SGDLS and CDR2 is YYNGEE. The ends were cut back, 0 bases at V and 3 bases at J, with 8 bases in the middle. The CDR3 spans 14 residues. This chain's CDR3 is CASSVGEGTDTQYF. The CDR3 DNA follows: TGTGCCAGCAGCGTAGGAGAGGGGACAGATACGCAGTATTTT.

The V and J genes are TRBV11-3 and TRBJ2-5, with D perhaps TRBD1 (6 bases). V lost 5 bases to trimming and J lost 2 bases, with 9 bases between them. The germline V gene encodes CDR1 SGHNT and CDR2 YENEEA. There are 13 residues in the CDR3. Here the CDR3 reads CASSPTGQETQYF. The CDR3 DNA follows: TGTGCCAGCAGCCCAACAGGGCAAGAGACCCAGTACTTC.

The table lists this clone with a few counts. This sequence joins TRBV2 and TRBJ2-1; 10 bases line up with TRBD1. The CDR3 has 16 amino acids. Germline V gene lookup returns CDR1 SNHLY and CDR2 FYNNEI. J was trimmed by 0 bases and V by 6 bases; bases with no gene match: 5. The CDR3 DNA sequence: TGTGCCAGCAGCTCCCGGGACAGGGGCTCCTACAATGAGCAGTTCTTC. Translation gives CASSSRDRGSYNEQFF.

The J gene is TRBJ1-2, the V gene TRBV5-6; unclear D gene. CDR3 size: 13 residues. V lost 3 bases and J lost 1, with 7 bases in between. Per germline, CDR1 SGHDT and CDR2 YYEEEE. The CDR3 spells CASSWADNYGYTF. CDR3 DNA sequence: TGTGCCAGCAGCTGGGCTGATAACTATGGCTACACCTTC.

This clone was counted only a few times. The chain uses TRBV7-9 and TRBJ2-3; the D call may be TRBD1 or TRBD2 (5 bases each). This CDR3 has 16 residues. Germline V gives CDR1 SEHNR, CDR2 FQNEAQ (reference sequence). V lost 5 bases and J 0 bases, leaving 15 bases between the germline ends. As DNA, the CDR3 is TGTGCCAGCAGCCCGGGGTCAGGGTCTAGCACAGATACGCAGTATTTT. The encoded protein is CASSPGSGSSTDTQYF.

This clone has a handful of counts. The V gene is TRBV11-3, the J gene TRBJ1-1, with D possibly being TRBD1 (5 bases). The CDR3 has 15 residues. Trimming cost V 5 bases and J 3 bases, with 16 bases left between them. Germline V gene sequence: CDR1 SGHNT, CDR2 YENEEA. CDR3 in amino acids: CASSDRTRRDTEAFF. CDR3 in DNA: TGTGCCAGCAGCGATCGGACAAGAAGAGACACTGAAGCTTTCTTT.

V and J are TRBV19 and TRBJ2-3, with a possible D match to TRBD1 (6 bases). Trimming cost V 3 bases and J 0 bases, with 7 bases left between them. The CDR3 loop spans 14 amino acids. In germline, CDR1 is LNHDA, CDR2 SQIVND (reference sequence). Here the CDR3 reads CASSMQGSTDTQYF. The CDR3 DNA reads TGTGCCAGTAGTATGCAGGGGAGCACAGATACGCAGTATTTT.

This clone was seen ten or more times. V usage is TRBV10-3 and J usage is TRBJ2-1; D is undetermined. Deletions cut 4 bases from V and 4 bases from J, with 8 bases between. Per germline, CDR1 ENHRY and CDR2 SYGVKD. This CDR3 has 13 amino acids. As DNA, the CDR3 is TGTGCCATCAGTGGACGTCAGTACAATGAGCAGTTCTTC. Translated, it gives CAISGRQYNEQFF.

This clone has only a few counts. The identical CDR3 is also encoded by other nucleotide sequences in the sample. The CDR3 coding sequence is TGTGCCAGCTCACCACCGTCCAGTTACGAGCAGTACTTC. Amino acids: CASSPPSSYEQYF. The V gene is TRBV18, the J gene TRBJ2-7; D gene ambiguous. V shed 0 bases and J shed 4 bases, with 7 bases lying between them. The germline V gene has CDR1 KGHSH and CDR2 LQKENI. The CDR3 contains 13 residues.

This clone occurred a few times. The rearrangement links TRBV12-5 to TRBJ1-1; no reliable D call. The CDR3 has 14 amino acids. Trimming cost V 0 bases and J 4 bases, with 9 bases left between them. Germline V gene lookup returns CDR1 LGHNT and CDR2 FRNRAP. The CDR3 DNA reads TGTGCTAGTGGTTTGGTTCGTGGAAGCACTGAAGCTTTCTTT. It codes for CASGLVRGSTEAFF.

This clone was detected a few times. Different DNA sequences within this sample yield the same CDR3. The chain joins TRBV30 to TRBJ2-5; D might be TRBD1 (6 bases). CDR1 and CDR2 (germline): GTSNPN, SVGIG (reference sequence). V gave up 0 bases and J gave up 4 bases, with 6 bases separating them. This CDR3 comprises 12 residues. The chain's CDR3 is CAWSVRGETQYF. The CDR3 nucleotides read TGTGCCTGGAGTGTCAGGGGAGAGACCCAGTACTTC.

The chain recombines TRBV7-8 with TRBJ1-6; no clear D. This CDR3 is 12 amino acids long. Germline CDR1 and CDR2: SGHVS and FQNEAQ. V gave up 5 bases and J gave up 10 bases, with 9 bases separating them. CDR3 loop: CASSLPNSPLHF. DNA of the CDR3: TGTGCCAGCAGCCTTCCAAACTCACCCCTCCACTTT.

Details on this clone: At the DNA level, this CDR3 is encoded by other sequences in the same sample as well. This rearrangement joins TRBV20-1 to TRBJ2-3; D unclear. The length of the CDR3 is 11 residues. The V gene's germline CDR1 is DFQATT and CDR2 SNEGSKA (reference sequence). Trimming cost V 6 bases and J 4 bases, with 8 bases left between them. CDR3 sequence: CSAPRADTQYF. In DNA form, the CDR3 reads TGCAGTGCCCCCCGGGCAGATACGCAGTATTTT.

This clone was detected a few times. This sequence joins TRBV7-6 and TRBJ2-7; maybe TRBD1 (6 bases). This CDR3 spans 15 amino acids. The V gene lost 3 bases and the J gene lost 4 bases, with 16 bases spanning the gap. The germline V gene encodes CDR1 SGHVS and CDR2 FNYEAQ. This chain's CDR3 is CASSFQGQPWYEQYF. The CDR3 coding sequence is TGTGCCAGCAGCTTTCAGGGGCAGCCCTGGTACGAGCAGTACTTC. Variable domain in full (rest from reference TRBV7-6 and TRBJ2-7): GAGVSQSPRYKVTKRGQDVALRCDPISGHVSLYWYRQALGQGPEFLTYFNYEAQQDKSGLPNDRFSAERPEGSISTLTIQRTEQRDSAMYRCASSFQGQPWYEQYFGPGTRLTVT.

In DNA form, the CDR3 reads TGTGCCAGCAGCGTAGATCCACGGGGGAATAATTCACCCCTCCACTTT. Protein product: CASSVDPRGNNSPLHF. The chain is built from TRBV9 and TRBJ1-6; D is possibly TRBD1 (5 bases). Trimming shortened V by 0 bases and J by 5 bases, and 12 bases separated the two germline ends. The CDR3 is 16 residues long. From germline, CDR1 is SGDLS and CDR2 YYNGEE.

The CDR3 nucleotides read TGTGCCAGCAGCACATCGGGCCTGGAGCCCCAGCATTTT. This gives the protein CASSTSGLEPQHF. The chain carries TRBV7-2 and TRBJ1-5; D is undetermined. Germline V gene lookup returns CDR1 SGHTA and CDR2 FQGNSA. This CDR3 spans 13 amino acids. V lost 5 bases to trimming and J lost 8 bases, with 13 bases between them.

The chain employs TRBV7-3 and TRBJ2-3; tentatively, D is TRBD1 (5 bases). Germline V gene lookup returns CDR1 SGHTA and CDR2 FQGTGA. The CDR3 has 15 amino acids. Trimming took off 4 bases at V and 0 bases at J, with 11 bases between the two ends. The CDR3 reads CASSSQGTSTDTQYF. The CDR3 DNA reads TGTGCCAGCAGCTCTCAGGGTACTAGCACAGATACGCAGTATTTT.

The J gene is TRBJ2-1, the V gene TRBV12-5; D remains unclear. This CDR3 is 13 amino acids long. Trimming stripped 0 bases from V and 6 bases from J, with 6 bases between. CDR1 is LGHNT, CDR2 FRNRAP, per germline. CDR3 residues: CASGLVLPNEQFF. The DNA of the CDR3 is TGTGCTAGTGGTTTGGTGCTCCCCAATGAGCAGTTCTTC.